This entry lists 16 T cell receptor beta chains sequenced from one sample in a study of blood T cell repertoires in COVID-19. Only in-frame clones appear in the TCRdb table, and some are missing; sequencing was by immunoSEQ multiplex PCR. Of about 110,000 clones listed, about 70% are singletons. Material: peripheral blood. The origin of the receptors is a woman aged 55-69 years with acute or convalescent COVID-19.

The rearrangement uses TRBV18 and TRBJ2-1; 9 nucleotides line up with TRBD2. This CDR3 is 16 amino acids long. Germline CDR1 and CDR2: KGHSH and LQKENI. The V and J ends lost 0 bases and 8 bases, in that order; junction bases with no gene match: 8. The CDR3 sequence: CASSPPLRGGAYEQFF. The CDR3 DNA follows: TGTGCCAGCTCACCACCTCTCCGCGGGGGGGCCTATGAGCAGTTCTTC.

V usage is TRBV5-1 and J usage is TRBJ1-1; D remains unclear. V gave up 4 bases and J gave up 1 base, with 14 bases separating them. This CDR3 is 15 amino acids long. Germline CDR1 SGHRS, CDR2 YFSETQ. DNA for the CDR3: TGCGCCAGCAGCCCCGGTAACGAAAGGAACACTGAAGCTTTCTTT. This encodes CASSPGNERNTEAFF.

This chain joins TRBV6-6 and TRBJ1-2, with 8 bases matching TRBD1. Germline loops: CDR1 MNHNY, CDR2 SVGAGI (reference sequence). V was pared by 3 bases and J by 11 bases, with 11 bases of the junction left unmatched. This CDR3 has 14 amino acids. The chain's CDR3 is CASSYPRDRGPYTF. CDR3 coding DNA: TGTGCCAGCAGTTATCCCCGAGACAGGGGACCGTACACCTTC.

The chain is built from TRBV11-2 and TRBJ1-5; D is unresolved. Germline V gene lookup returns CDR1 SGHAT and CDR2 FQNNGV. The V gene lost 5 bases and the J gene lost 5 bases, with 16 bases spanning the gap. This CDR3 contains 15 residues. The CDR3 DNA sequence: TGTGCCAGCAGCGCTGGTGGGCGCTCAGATCAGCCCCAGCATTTT. Amino acid sequence: CASSAGGRSDQPQHF.

The chain joins TRBV5-1 to TRBJ2-3; a possible D gene is TRBD2 (6 bases). The CDR3 sequence is 15 residues long. The V gene lost 4 bases and the J gene lost 0 bases, with 12 bases spanning the gap. The germline V gene has CDR1 SGHRS and CDR2 YFSETQ. The CDR3 here is CASSVGGTSTDTQYF. For the CDR3, the DNA is TGCGCCAGCAGCGTGGGAGGAACTAGCACAGATACGCAGTATTTT.

This clone was detected a few times. The rearrangement joins TRBV6-5 to TRBJ1-2, with TRBD1 identical over 7 bases. The CDR3 runs to 15 residues. CDR1 MNHEY and CDR2 SVGAGI come from the germline V gene. V lost 6 bases, J lost 1 base, and 8 bases stayed unmatched. The CDR3 DNA follows: TGTGCCAGCAGGGGAGACAGGGCCTTTAACTATGGCTACACCTTC. Its translation is CASRGDRAFNYGYTF.

This clone was counted between two and nine times. The chain recombines TRBV6-2 or TRBV6-3 with TRBJ1-5, with D unresolved. The CDR3 is made up of 14 amino acids. The germline V gene encodes CDR1 MNHEY and CDR2 SVGEGT. V was shortened by 3 bases and J by 2 bases, with 8 bases between the two germline ends. CDR3 DNA sequence: TGTGCCAGCAGTTATGAGGGCCGCAATCAGCCCCAGCATTTT. Translating gives CASSYEGRNQPQHF.

The CDR3 reads CASSFRSRDGIKSYEQYF. The CDR3 DNA reads as TGTGCCAGCAGTTTTCGGTCCAGGGATGGAATTAAGTCCTACGAGCAGTACTTC. The rearrangement joins TRBV27 to TRBJ2-7; D is perhaps TRBD1 (5 bases). There are 18 residues in the CDR3. The germline gives CDR1 MNHEY, CDR2 SMNVEV (reference sequence). Trimming cost V 3 bases and J 1 base, with 22 bases left between them.

V and J are TRBV18 and TRBJ2-1; 9 bases align to TRBD2. The CDR3 covers 16 residues. Per germline, CDR1 KGHSH and CDR2 LQKENI. Trimming cost V 6 bases and J 8 bases; bases outside gene matches: 14. Written as DNA, the CDR3 is TGTGCCAGCTCGCCCCGGGCTGGCGGGGGGGCGCATGAGCAGTTCTTC. Amino acid sequence: CASSPRAGGGAHEQFF.

This clone was counted between two and nine times. The rearrangement links TRBV6-5 to TRBJ1-2; D remains ambiguous. V lost 10 bases, J lost 8 bases, and 14 bases lay in between. The CDR3 covers 11 residues. CDR1 and CDR2 (germline): MNHEY, SVGAGI. This CDR3 is CATLDDKGYTF. CDR3 DNA sequence: TGTGCCACTCTCGATGACAAGGGCTACACCTTC.

The chain couples TRBV10-1 to TRBJ1-6; D possibly corresponds to TRBD1 (5 bases). Looked up from germline, CDR1 is WNHNN and CDR2 is SYGVQD (reference sequence). Deletions cut 5 bases from V and 4 bases from J, with 15 bases between. This CDR3 is 16 amino acids long. The CDR3 DNA sequence: TGCGCCAGCAGTAAATTTGCGACAGTTTATAATTCACCCCTCCACTTT. It is translated as CASSKFATVYNSPLHF.

The chain uses TRBV7-2 and TRBJ2-7, with 7 positions matching TRBD1. V shed 0 bases and J 3 bases; nucleotides not matched to a gene: 5. Germline V lookup: CDR1 SGHTA, CDR2 FQGNSA. This CDR3 region has 15 residues. CDR3 in amino acids: CASSLAGDSVYEQYF. In DNA form, the CDR3 reads TGTGCCAGCAGCTTAGCCGGGGACAGCGTCTACGAGCAGTACTTC.

This chain uses TRBV19 with TRBJ1-5; 8 bases agree with TRBD1. The CDR3 is 14 amino acids. Trimming at V came to 5 bases and at J to 7 bases, leaving 7 bases not matched to a gene. Germline loops: CDR1 LNHDA, CDR2 SQIVND (reference sequence). CDR3 coding DNA: TGTGCCAGTAGTTCGGCAGGGGGCAGACAGCCCCAGCATTTT. Amino acid sequence: CASSSAGGRQPQHF. The variable domain in full, with the rest retrieved from reference TRBV19 and TRBJ1-5, is DGGITQSPKYLFRKEGQNVTLSCEQNLNHDAMYWYRQDPGQGLRLIYYSQIVNDFQKGDIAEGYSVSREKKESFPLTVTSAQKNPTAFYLCASSSAGGRQPQHFGDGTRLSIL.

The chain couples TRBV5-1 to TRBJ2-5; 7 bases align to TRBD2. Germline CDR1 is SGHRS and CDR2 is YFSETQ. V gave up 2 bases and J gave up 5 bases; unmatched junction bases: 9. This CDR3 contains 15 residues. The CDR3 here is CASSFQGGGYETQYF. CDR3 nucleotide sequence: TGCGCCAGCAGCTTTCAAGGCGGGGGTTACGAGACCCAGTACTTC. The whole variable domain, remainder taken from reference TRBV5-1 and TRBJ2-5, is KAGVTQTPRYLIKTRGQQVTLSCSPISGHRSVSWYQQTPGQGLQFLFEYFSETQRNKGNFPGRFSGRQFSNSRSEMNVSTLELGDSALYLCASSFQGGGYETQYFGPGTRLLVL.

The CDR3 DNA sequence: TGTGCCAGCAGAGCGGAGGGGGCGTCCTACGAGCAGTACTTC. Translation: CASRAEGASYEQYF. The chain uses TRBV6-5 and TRBJ2-7, with D maybe TRBD1 (7 bases). Germline V gene lookup returns CDR1 MNHEY and CDR2 SVGAGI. V lost 6 bases to trimming and J lost 1 base, with 13 bases between them. The CDR3 runs to 14 residues.

V is TRBV6-5 and J is TRBJ1-5, with D perhaps matching TRBD1 (6 bases). Trimming pared 6 bases from V and 5 bases from J, leaving 14 bases between. From germline, CDR1 is MNHEY and CDR2 SVGAGI. The CDR3 has 14 residues. CDR3 protein: CASRATGLDQPQHF. The CDR3 coding sequence is TGTGCCAGCAGGGCAACAGGGTTAGATCAGCCCCAGCATTTT.